This T cell receptor beta chain derives from a study of blood T cell repertoires in COVID-19 (dated by TCRdb to 2020 to 2021). About the full investigation: Samples covering the acute and convalescent phases of COVID-19 were provided by collaborators in the United States, Italy and Spain. HLA class I and class II types, where available, came from metadata supplied by the sample provider rather than from assay-based typing. The prospective study material was composed of cDNA or gDNA derived from T cells, B-cell-depleted T cells, or PBMCs. The repertoires were made available in a free public database intended to serve as a resource for research on the immune response to SARS-CoV-2. The samples were drawn from two sources: the first 160 participants of the ongoing ImmuneRACE study, and fewer than 1,500 subjects contributed by 6 global collaborators. The dataset comprised deeply sampled blood TCRbeta repertoires from subjects exposed to, actively infected with, or recovered from COVID-19. Sample metadata almost always included a de-identified subject ID, COVID-19 status, age in years and sex. Broader findings and caveats from the paper: How much clinical and demographic metadata was included differed by source and by participant, and the metadata was provided uncurated.

One collaborating source in Seattle enrolled patients during active infection and followed them longitudinally through the course of disease. The collaborating institutions used their own protocols to collect whole blood in K2EDTA tubes. Collaborator samples were shipped for TCRbeta analysis as frozen whole blood, isolated PBMCs, or DNA extracted from either sample type. A word on this clone: Its binding antigen is unknown. Base qualities were left out, and no much larger clone turns up one base away.

TCRbeta CDR3 regions were amplified from genomic DNA using the immunoSEQ Assay, a bias-controlled multiplex PCR. The paper's data handling went like this. The number of nucleated cells in each sample was estimated by amplification of reference gene primers within the assay. To quantify the absolute abundance of each unique TCRbeta CDR3 rearrangement, sequence reads were collapsed and filtered. Productive Simpson clonality was computed per sample as the square root of Simpson's diversity index over productive rearrangements. As stored in TCRdb, this immuneACCESS dataset retains in-frame rearrangements with V and J assigned. A fraction of the clones does not appear; measured against another copy, unresolved V genes explain less than half of the discrepancy, and the remainder lacks a known reason. That table furnishes V, J and clone size, whereas the DNA furnished D and trimming. Here the sample has a few hundred thousand clones; around 90% occur a single time. The ten largest clones capture roughly 6% of the sample.

The germline V end is reduced by 2 bases and the J end by 5 bases; junction bases left unmatched: 6. For CDR1 and CDR2, the germline V gene lists LGHNA and YNFKEQ. The cysteine opens and the phenylalanine closes a CDR3 of 16 amino acids. Of all the DNA, just the CDR3 is kept, 48 bases in frame from base 1. The sequence links TRBV4-2 to TRBJ2-2, and TRBD1 aligns with 9 junction nucleotides. The receptor comes from a woman between 50 and 59 years old with COVID-19, enrolled during active disease. Sequencing input: peripheral blood. The CDR3 sequence is CASSQSGQGRTGELFF. The DNA is TGTGCCAGCAGCCAATCGGGACAGGGAAGGACCGGGGAGCTGTTTTTT.